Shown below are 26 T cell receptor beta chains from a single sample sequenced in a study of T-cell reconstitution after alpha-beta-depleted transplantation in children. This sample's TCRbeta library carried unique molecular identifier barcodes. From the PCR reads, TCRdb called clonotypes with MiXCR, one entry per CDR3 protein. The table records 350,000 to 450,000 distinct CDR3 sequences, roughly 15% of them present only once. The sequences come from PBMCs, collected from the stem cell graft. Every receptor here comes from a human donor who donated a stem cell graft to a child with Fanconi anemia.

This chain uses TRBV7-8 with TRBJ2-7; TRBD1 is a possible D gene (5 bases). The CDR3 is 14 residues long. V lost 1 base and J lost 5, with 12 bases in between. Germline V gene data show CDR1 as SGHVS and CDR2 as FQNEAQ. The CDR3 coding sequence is TGTGCCAGCAGCTTAGGTTTGTCCAGGGACGAGCAGTACGTC. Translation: CASSLGLSRDEQYV.

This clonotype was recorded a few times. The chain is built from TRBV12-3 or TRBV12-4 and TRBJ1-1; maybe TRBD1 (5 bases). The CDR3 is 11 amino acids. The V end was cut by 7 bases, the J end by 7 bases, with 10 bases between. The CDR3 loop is CASTDTHEAFF. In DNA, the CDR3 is TGTGCCAGCACGGACACCCATGAAGCTTTCTTT.

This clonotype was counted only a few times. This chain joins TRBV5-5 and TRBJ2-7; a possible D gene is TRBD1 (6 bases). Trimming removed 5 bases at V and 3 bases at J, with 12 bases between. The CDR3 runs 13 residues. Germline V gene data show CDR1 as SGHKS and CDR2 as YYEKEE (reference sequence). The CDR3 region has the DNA TGTGCCAGCAGTTACGGACAGTACTACGAGCAGTACTTC. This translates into CASSYGQYYEQYF.

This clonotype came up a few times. CDR3 sequence reads: CASSNPGLAGETDTQYF. For the CDR3, the DNA is TGTGCCAGCAGTAATCCGGGACTAGCGGGAGAGACAGATACGCAGTATTTT. The V gene is TRBV6-2 or TRBV6-3, the J gene TRBJ2-3; 14 bases match TRBD2. There are 17 residues in the CDR3. The V gene's germline CDR1 is MNHEY and CDR2 SVGEGT. V lost 5 bases to trimming and J lost 3 bases; unmatched junction nucleotides: 7.

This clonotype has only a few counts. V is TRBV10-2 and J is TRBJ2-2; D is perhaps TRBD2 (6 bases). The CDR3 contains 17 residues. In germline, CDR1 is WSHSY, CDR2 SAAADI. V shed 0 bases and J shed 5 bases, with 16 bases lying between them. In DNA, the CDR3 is TGCGCCAGCAGTGAGTCGGTCTTGGGAGGCCGGACCGGGGAGCTGTTTTTT. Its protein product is CASSESVLGGRTGELFF.

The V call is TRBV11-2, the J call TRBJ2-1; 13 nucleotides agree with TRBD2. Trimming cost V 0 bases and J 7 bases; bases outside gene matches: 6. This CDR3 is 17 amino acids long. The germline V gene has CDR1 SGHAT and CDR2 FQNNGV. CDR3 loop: CASSLELAGGATNEQFF. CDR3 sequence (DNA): TGTGCCAGCAGCTTAGAACTAGCGGGGGGGGCCACGAATGAGCAGTTCTTC. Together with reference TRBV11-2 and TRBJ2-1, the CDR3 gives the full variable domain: EAGVAQSPRYKIIEKRQSVAFWCNPISGHATLYWYQQILGQGPKLLIQFQNNGVVDDSQLPKDRFSAERLKGVDSTLKIQPAKLEDSAVYLCASSLELAGGATNEQFFGPGTRLTVL.

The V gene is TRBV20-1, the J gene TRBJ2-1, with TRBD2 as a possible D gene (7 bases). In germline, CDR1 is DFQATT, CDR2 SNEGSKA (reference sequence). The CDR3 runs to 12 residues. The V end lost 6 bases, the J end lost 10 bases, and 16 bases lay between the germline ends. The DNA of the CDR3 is TGCAGTGCCCATAAAGGGGGGGCGGAGCAGTTCTTC. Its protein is CSAHKGGAEQFF.

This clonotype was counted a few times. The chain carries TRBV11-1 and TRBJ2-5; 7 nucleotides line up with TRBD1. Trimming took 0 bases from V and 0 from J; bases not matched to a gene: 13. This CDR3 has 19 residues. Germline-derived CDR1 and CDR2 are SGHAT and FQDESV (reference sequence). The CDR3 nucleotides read TGTGCCAGCAGCTTAGCGTGGGGGCAAGACAGGGCCCACCAAGAGACCCAGTACTTC. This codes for CASSLAWGQDRAHQETQYF. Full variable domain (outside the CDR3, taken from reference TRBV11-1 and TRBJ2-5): EAEVAQSPRYKITEKSQAVAFWCDPISGHATLYWYRQILGQGPELLVQFQDESVVDDSQLPKDRFSAERLKGVDSTLKIQPAELGDSAMYLCASSLAWGQDRAHQETQYFGPGTRLLVL.

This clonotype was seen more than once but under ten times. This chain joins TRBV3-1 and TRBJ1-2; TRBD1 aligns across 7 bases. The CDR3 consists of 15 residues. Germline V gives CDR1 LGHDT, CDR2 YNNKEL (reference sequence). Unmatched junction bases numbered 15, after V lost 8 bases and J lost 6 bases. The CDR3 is CASQDIGQGDNGYTF. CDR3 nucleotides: TGTGCCAGCCAGGATATCGGGCAGGGGGATAATGGCTACACCTTC.

The DNA for the CDR3 is TGCGCCAGCAGCTTCAATCCGGGGACCTACGAGCAGTACGTC. This gives the protein CASSFNPGTYEQYV. The chain couples TRBV5-1 to TRBJ2-7; D might be TRBD2 (5 bases). This CDR3 spans 14 amino acids. Germline V gene data show CDR1 as SGHRS and CDR2 as YFSETQ. V dropped 2 bases and J dropped 2 bases, with 11 bases sitting between them.

CDR3 coding DNA: TGTGCCAGCAGCTCTGCTGGGGGCCCCTACGAGCAGTACTTC. It is translated as CASSSAGGPYEQYF. This rearrangement joins TRBV5-4 to TRBJ2-7; the D gene is possibly TRBD1 (6 bases). This CDR3 has 14 amino acids. In germline, CDR1 is SGHNT, CDR2 YYREEE (reference sequence). Trimming stripped 3 bases from V and 2 bases from J, with 12 bases between. The complete variable domain, with remaining parts taken from reference TRBV5-4 and TRBJ2-7, reads ETGVTQSPTHLIKTRGQQVTLRCSSQSGHNTVSWYQQALGQGPQFIFQYYREEENGRGNFPPRFSGLQFPNYSSELNVNALELDDSALYLCASSSAGGPYEQYFGPGTRLTVT.

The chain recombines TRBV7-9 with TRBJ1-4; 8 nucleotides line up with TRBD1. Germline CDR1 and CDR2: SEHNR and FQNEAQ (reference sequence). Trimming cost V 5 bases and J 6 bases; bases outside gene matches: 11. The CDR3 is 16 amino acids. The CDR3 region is CASSANTGGGDEKLFF. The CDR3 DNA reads TGTGCCAGCAGCGCAAACACAGGGGGGGGAGATGAAAAACTGTTTTTT. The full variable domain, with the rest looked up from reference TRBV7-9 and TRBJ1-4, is DTGVSQNPRHKITKRGQNVTFRCDPISEHNRLYWYRQTLGQGPEFLTYFQNEAQLEKSRLLSDRFSAERPKGSFSTLEIQRTEQGDSAMYLCASSANTGGGDEKLFFGSGTQLSVL.

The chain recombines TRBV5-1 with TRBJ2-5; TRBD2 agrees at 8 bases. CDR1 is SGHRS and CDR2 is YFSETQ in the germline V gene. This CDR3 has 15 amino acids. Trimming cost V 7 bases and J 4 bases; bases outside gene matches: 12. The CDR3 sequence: CASASGGGLLETQYF. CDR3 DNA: TGCGCCAGCGCCTCCGGCGGGGGGTTATTAGAGACCCAGTACTTC.

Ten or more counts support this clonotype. In DNA, the CDR3 is TGTGCCAGCAGTTTGAGGCACACTGAAGCTTTCTTT. Its protein is CASSLRHTEAFF. The chain carries TRBV28 and TRBJ1-1; D ambiguous. The CDR3 is 12 residues long. V shed 3 bases and J shed 3 bases, with 5 bases lying between them. CDR1 is MDHEN and CDR2 is SYDVKM in the germline V gene.

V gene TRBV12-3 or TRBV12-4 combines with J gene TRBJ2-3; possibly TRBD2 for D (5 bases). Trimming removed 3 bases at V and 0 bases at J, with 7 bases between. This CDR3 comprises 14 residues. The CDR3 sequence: CASSFLASTDTQYF. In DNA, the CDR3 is TGTGCCAGCAGTTTTCTAGCAAGCACAGATACGCAGTATTTT.

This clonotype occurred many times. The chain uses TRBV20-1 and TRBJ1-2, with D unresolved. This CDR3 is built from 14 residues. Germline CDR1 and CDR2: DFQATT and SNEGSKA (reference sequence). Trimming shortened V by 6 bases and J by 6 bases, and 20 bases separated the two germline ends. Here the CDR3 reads CSAEEQVVSDGYTF. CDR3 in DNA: TGCAGTGCCGAGGAGCAGGTGGTTTCGGATGGCTACACCTTC.

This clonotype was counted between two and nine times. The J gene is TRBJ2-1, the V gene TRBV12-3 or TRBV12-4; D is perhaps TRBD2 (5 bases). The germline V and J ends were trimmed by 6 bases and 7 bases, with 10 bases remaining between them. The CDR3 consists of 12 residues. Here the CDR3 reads CASSTSSNEQFF. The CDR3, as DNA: TGTGCCAGCAGCACTAGTTCAAATGAGCAGTTCTTC.

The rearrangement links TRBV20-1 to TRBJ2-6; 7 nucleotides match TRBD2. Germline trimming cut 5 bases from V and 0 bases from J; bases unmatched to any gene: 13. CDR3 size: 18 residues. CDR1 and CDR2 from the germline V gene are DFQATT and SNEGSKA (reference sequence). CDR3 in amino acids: CSAPRDGGSSSGANVLTF. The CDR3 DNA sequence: TGCAGTGCTCCGCGAGACGGGGGGAGTAGCTCTGGGGCCAACGTCCTGACTTTC.

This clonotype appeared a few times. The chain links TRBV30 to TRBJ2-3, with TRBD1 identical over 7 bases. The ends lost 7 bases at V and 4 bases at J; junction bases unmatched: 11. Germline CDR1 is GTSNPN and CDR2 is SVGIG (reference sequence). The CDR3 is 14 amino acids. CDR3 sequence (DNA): TGTGCCTATTCTCCAACCGGGACAGCAGATACGCAGTATTTT. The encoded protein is CAYSPTGTADTQYF.

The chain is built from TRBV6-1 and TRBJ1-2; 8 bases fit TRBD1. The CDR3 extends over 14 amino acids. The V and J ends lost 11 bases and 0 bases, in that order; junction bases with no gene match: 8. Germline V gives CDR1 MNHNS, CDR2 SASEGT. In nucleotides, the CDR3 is TGTGCCGTCCCGCCACAGGGGGCTAACTATGGCTACACCTTC. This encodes CAVPPQGANYGYTF.

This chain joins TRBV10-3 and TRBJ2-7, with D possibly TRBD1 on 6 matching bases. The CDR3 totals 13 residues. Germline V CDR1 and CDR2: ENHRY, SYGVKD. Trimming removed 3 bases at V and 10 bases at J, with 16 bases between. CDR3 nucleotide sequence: TGTGCCATCAGTGAACGGGACAATGCCCCACAGTACGTC. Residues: CAISERDNAPQYV.

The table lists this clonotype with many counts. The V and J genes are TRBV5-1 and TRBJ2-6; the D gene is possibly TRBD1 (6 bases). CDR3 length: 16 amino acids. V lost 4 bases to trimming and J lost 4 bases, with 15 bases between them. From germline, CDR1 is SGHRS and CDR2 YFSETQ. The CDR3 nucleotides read TGCGCCAGCAGCGTAGACAGGTCTTCAGGGGCCAACGTCCTGACTTTC. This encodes CASSVDRSSGANVLTF.

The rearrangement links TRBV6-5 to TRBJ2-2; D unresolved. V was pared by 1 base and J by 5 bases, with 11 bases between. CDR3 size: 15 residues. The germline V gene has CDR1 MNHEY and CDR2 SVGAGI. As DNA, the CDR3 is TGTGCCAGCAGTTACTACGGGCCAGCAACCGGGGAGCTGTTTTTT. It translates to CASSYYGPATGELFF.

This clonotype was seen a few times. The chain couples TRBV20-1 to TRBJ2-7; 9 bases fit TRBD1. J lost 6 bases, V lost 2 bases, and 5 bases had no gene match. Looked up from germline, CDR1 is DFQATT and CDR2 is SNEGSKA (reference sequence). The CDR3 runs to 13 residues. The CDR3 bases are TGCAGTGCTAGAAGGGACAGGGCCGGCGAGCAGTACTTC. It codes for CSARRDRAGEQYF.

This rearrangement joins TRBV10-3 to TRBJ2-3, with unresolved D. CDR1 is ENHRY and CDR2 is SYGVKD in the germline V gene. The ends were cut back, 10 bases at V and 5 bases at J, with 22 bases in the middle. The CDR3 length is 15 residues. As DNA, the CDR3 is TGTGCCACCCGCGGATTAGGAGTAGCAGGAGATACGCAGTATTTT. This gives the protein CATRGLGVAGDTQYF.

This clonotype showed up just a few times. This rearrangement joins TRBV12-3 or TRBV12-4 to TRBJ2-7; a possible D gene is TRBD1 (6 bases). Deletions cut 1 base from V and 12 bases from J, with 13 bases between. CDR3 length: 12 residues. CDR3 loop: CASSLVDRRAYF. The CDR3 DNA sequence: TGTGCCAGCAGTTTAGTTGACAGGCGTGCGTACTTC.